These 27 T cell receptor beta chains came from one sample sequenced in a study of blood T cell repertoires in COVID-19. Data came from immunoSEQ multiplex PCR; TCRdb stores just in-frame clones and leaves some out. The table includes 75,000 to 85,000 clones, roughly 88% detected once. Sequencing was done on a sample of peripheral blood. The receptors were sampled from a man aged 45-65 years with active COVID-19.

The chain links TRBV18 to TRBJ1-4, with 8 bases lining up with TRBD1. CDR3 size: 13 residues. Germline assignment: CDR1 KGHSH and CDR2 LQKENI. The junction had 1 base not matched to a gene; V was cut back by 3 bases and J by 7 bases. This CDR3 reads CASSPGQGEKLFF. For the CDR3, the DNA is TGTGCCAGCTCACCCGGACAGGGTGAAAAACTGTTTTTT.

The chain joins TRBV6-2 or TRBV6-3 to TRBJ2-5; TRBD1 matches at 9 bases. After removal of 2 bases from V and 2 bases from J, the junction contained 12 bases not matched to a gene. The CDR3 loop spans 18 amino acids. CDR1 is MNHEY and CDR2 is SVGEGT in the germline V gene. The CDR3 reads CASSYRQGELRGQETQYF. The CDR3 bases are TGTGCCAGCAGTTACCGACAGGGGGAACTCCGGGGGCAAGAGACCCAGTACTTC.

This clone was counted a single time. The chain combines TRBV6-5 with TRBJ1-1; unclear D gene. This CDR3 has 13 residues. CDR1 and CDR2 from the germline V gene are MNHEY and SVGAGI. Trimming cost V 4 bases and J 1 base, with 7 bases left between them. CDR3 sequence (DNA): TGTGCCAGCAGTTGGGCGGGGAACACTGAAGCTTTCTTT. Its translation is CASSWAGNTEAFF.

The J gene is TRBJ1-5, the V gene TRBV5-8, with a weak D call TRBD1 (5 bases). This CDR3 spans 14 amino acids. Trimming removed 1 base from V and 4 bases from J, with 9 bases in between. CDR1 SGHTS and CDR2 YDEGEE come from the germline V gene. The CDR3 is CASSLMGGNQPQHF. The CDR3 DNA is TGTGCCAGCAGCTTGATGGGGGGGAATCAGCCCCAGCATTTT.

V gene TRBV3-1 (or the pseudogene TRBV3-2) combines with J gene TRBJ2-5; the match to TRBD2 covers 7 bases. V lost 4 bases, J lost 1 base, and 3 bases stayed unmatched. The CDR3 runs 14 residues. The V gene's germline CDR1 is LGHDT and CDR2 YNNKEL (reference sequence). CDR3 loop: CASSLRETQETQYF. CDR3 sequence (DNA): TGTGCCAGCAGCCTGCGGGAGACCCAAGAGACCCAGTACTTC.

This sequence joins TRBV5-1 and TRBJ1-1; 10 positions agree with TRBD1. Germline assignment: CDR1 SGHRS and CDR2 YFSETQ. The junction had 9 bases not matched to a gene; V was cut back by 4 bases and J by 6 bases. CDR3 size: 15 residues. CDR3 protein: CASSPGTGELPEAFF. The CDR3 DNA is TGCGCCAGCAGCCCAGGGACAGGGGAATTGCCTGAAGCTTTCTTT.

CDR3 sequence (DNA): TGTGCCAGCAGTCCGATCGGGACTAGCGGGGAATACGAGCAGTACTTC. Translating it yields CASSPIGTSGEYEQYF. The genes are TRBV27 and TRBJ2-7; 13 bases are shared with TRBD2. The V gene's germline CDR1 is MNHEY and CDR2 SMNVEV (reference sequence). The CDR3 length is 16 residues. J gave up 4 bases and V 5 bases, and 8 bases lay outside the gene matches.

V gene TRBV7-3 combines with J gene TRBJ2-2; TRBD1 matches 8 bases. The CDR3 is 13 residues long. Germline lookup yields CDR1 SGHTA and CDR2 FQGTGA. V lost 5 bases, J lost 6 bases, and 2 bases stayed unmatched. The CDR3 nucleotides read TGTGCCAGCAGCCCGACAGGGGCCGGGGAGCTGTTTTTT. It encodes CASSPTGAGELFF.

The gene calls are TRBV5-6 and TRBJ1-1; D is ambiguous. The length of the CDR3 is 18 residues. The germline CDR1 and CDR2 sequences are SGHDT and YYEEEE. V shed 4 bases and J shed 6 bases, with 28 bases lying between them. The CDR3 DNA reads TGTGCCAGCAGCCGTATGGGCGCCCTAGGGTCTGGGAGGGCTGAAGCTTTCTTT. This gives the protein CASSRMGALGSGRAEAFF.

This clone was observed a single time. This chain connects TRBV19 to TRBJ1-2; 8 nucleotides agree with TRBD1. The CDR3 has 14 residues. Germline lookup yields CDR1 LNHDA and CDR2 SQIVND (reference sequence). J gave up 2 bases and V 8 bases, and 7 bases lay outside the gene matches. The CDR3 reads CASYSDRGNYGYTF. The DNA for the CDR3 is TGTGCCAGTTACTCCGACAGGGGCAACTATGGCTACACCTTC.

This chain uses TRBV28 with TRBJ2-2, with 7 bases identical to TRBD2. Germline V lookup: CDR1 MDHEN, CDR2 SYDVKM. The CDR3 extends over 15 amino acids. V was clipped by 2 bases and J by 1 base; unmatched bases: 1. Here the CDR3 DNA reads TGTGCCAGCAGTTTAGCGGGAGTGAACACCGGGGAGCTGTTTTTT. This translates into CASSLAGVNTGELFF.

This clone appeared once. The DNA of the CDR3 is TGTGCCAGCAGTTACTCGAGTGACTCAACTAATGAAAAACTGTTTTTT. Translation gives CASSYSSDSTNEKLFF. The chain is built from TRBV6-2 or TRBV6-3 and TRBJ1-4; D is undetermined. Looked up from germline, CDR1 is MNHEY and CDR2 is SVGEGT. The CDR3 totals 16 residues. Trimming shortened V by 0 bases and J by 0 bases, and 8 bases separated the two germline ends.

This chain connects TRBV5-1 to TRBJ2-2; TRBD1 matches at 9 bases. V trimming: 2 bases; J trimming: 4 bases; junction bases outside the gene matches: 6. CDR1 and CDR2 from the germline V gene are SGHRS and YFSETQ. This CDR3 spans 16 amino acids. In DNA form, the CDR3 reads TGCGCCAGCAGCTTCACAGGGGGCGCTGGCACCGGGGAGCTGTTTTTT. Protein product: CASSFTGGAGTGELFF.

The V call is TRBV6-1, the J call TRBJ2-3, with D perhaps matching TRBD2 (5 bases). From germline, CDR1 is MNHNS and CDR2 SASEGT. The length of the CDR3 is 15 residues. Trimming removed 0 bases at V and 8 bases at J, with 15 bases between. CDR3 sequence reads: CASSEAREAAGTQYF. Here the CDR3 DNA reads TGTGCCAGCAGTGAAGCTCGGGAAGCGGCGGGTACGCAGTATTTT.

This sequence joins TRBV7-9 and TRBJ1-4; D unresolved. Trimming removed 5 bases at V and 3 bases at J, with 16 bases between. CDR3 size: 16 residues. In germline, CDR1 is SEHNR, CDR2 FQNEAQ (reference sequence). CDR3 sequence: CASSHADGRANEKLFF. The CDR3 nucleotides are TGTGCCAGCAGCCACGCGGACGGGAGGGCTAATGAAAAACTGTTTTTT.

This CDR3 reads CASSEPSGRPYEQYF. For the CDR3, the DNA is TGTGCCAGCAGTGAACCTAGCGGGAGACCCTACGAGCAGTACTTC. The chain combines TRBV6-1 with TRBJ2-7; 10 bases are shared with TRBD2. Trimming took 2 bases from V and 2 from J; bases not matched to a gene: 3. Looked up from germline, CDR1 is MNHNS and CDR2 is SASEGT. The CDR3 contains 15 residues.

The chain uses TRBV6-9 and TRBJ2-1, with D possibly matching TRBD1 (6 bases). There are 15 residues in the CDR3. The germline gives CDR1 MNHGY, CDR2 SVAAGI. The V end lost 5 bases, the J end lost 5 bases, and 16 bases lay between the germline ends. CDR3 coding DNA: TGTGCCAGCAGTGTACAGGGCCCTCGGGACAATGAGCAGTTCTTC. Amino acids: CASSVQGPRDNEQFF.

The chain recombines TRBV2 with TRBJ1-1; tentative D call: TRBD1 (6 bases). This CDR3 region has 15 residues. Looked up from germline, CDR1 is SNHLY and CDR2 is FYNNEI. The V end lost 6 bases, the J end lost 0 bases, and 14 bases lay between the germline ends. CDR3 sequence reads: CASRGDILLNTEAFF. The CDR3 nucleotides are TGTGCCAGCAGAGGGGACATTCTACTGAACACTGAAGCTTTCTTT.

This chain joins TRBV7-2 and TRBJ2-7, with D perhaps matching TRBD1 (6 bases). Per the germline V gene, CDR1 is SGHTA and CDR2 is FQGNSA. The CDR3 is 15 amino acids. The V end was cut by 1 base, the J end by 2 bases, with 12 bases between. The CDR3 loop reads CASSLGAGVPYEQYF. The CDR3 DNA reads as TGTGCCAGCAGCTTAGGGGCAGGGGTTCCCTACGAGCAGTACTTC.

V is TRBV6-2 or TRBV6-3 and J is TRBJ2-3; no clear D gene. This CDR3 has 15 residues. CDR1 is MNHEY, CDR2 SVGEGT, per germline. Trimming cost V 6 bases and J 0 bases, with 13 bases left between them. In DNA, the CDR3 is TGTGCCAGCAGCTGGGCCAGTGGAAGCACAGATACGCAGTATTTT. This encodes CASSWASGSTDTQYF.

V gene TRBV7-9 combines with J gene TRBJ2-1, with D possibly TRBD1 on 5 matching bases. Germline CDR1 is SEHNR and CDR2 is FQNEAQ (reference sequence). V gave up 0 bases and J gave up 5 bases, with 14 bases separating them. The length of the CDR3 is 16 residues. DNA of the CDR3: TGTGCCAGCAGCTTAGCGCTAGGGGTTCAAAACAATGAGCAGTTCTTC. This gives the protein CASSLALGVQNNEQFF.

The V gene is TRBV28, the J gene TRBJ1-2, with 8 positions matching TRBD1. Unmatched junction bases numbered 11, after V lost 4 bases and J lost 7 bases. The CDR3 length is 15 residues. The germline gives CDR1 MDHEN, CDR2 SYDVKM. CDR3 nucleotide sequence: TGTGCCAGCAGTTCCCGGACAGGGAGGTCGCGTGGCTACACCTTC. Residues: CASSSRTGRSRGYTF.

The count of this clone is one. The V call is TRBV11-3, the J call TRBJ2-5; TRBD2 might be the D (6 bases). The germline gives CDR1 SGHNT, CDR2 YENEEA. The CDR3 has 14 residues. V lost 3 bases, J lost 1 base, and 9 bases lay in between. DNA of the CDR3: TGTGCCAGCAGCTTGGCCGGGAGCCAAGAGACCCAGTACTTC. Translated: CASSLAGSQETQYF.

The chain joins TRBV7-8 to TRBJ2-5; D ambiguous. V lost 2 bases to trimming and J lost 2 bases, with 9 bases between them. Germline V lookup: CDR1 SGHVS, CDR2 FQNEAQ. CDR3 length equals 14 residues. The CDR3 protein is CASSLSPLQETQYF. The CDR3 nucleotides read TGTGCCAGCAGCTTATCCCCTCTGCAAGAGACCCAGTACTTC.

V gene TRBV2 combines with J gene TRBJ2-3; possible D gene TRBD1, 6 bases. The germline gives CDR1 SNHLY, CDR2 FYNNEI. This CDR3 comprises 15 residues. Between the trimmed V and J ends, which lost 8 bases and 5 bases, there was a span of 20 bases. CDR3 coding DNA: TGTGCCAGCCTGACAGGCCAGGGAAGGAGAGATACGCAGTATTTT. It encodes CASLTGQGRRDTQYF.

This rearrangement joins TRBV28 to TRBJ1-1; TRBD1 might be the D (5 bases). This CDR3 has 15 residues. V was shortened by 1 base and J by 1 base, with 10 bases between the two germline ends. The germline V gene has CDR1 MDHEN and CDR2 SYDVKM. The CDR3 is CASSLYGGRNTEAFF. In DNA form, the CDR3 reads TGTGCCAGCAGTTTATACGGGGGAAGGAACACTGAAGCTTTCTTT.

V gene TRBV20-1 combines with J gene TRBJ1-5; D is undetermined. Germline V gives CDR1 DFQATT, CDR2 SNEGSKA (reference sequence). CDR3 length equals 13 residues. Trimming removed 3 bases from V and 0 bases from J, with 6 bases in between. This CDR3 reads CSASYSSNQPQHF. The DNA for the CDR3 is TGCAGTGCTAGTTACAGTAGCAATCAGCCCCAGCATTTT.